This TCR beta chain was identified during a study of blood T cell repertoires in COVID-19. Study-wide context: Both acute and convalescent COVID-19 samples were obtained from the United States, Italy and Spain. PBMCs, B-cell-depleted T cells, or T cells provided the cDNA or gDNA that made up the material.

CDR1 is LNHNV, CDR2 YYDKDF, per germline (reference sequence). The CDR3 extends over 12 amino acids. V was pared by 1 base and J by 8 bases, with 7 bases between. Source study methods: Estimation of nucleated cell counts relied on the amplification of reference gene primers. TCRdb's copy holds only in-frame clones and misses some; the assay was immunoSEQ multiplex PCR. V and J calls and clone size are copied from that table; D and trimming were computed from the DNA. The table has around 20,000 clones, around nine tenths seen once. The chain carries TRBV15 and TRBJ2-3; D is unresolved. The TCR comes from a human donor in a cohort sampled during active COVID-19. The donor label of this sample is uncertain. Input material: peripheral blood. The CDR3 loop reads CATSRGNPTQYF. For the CDR3, the DNA is TGTGCCACCAGCAGAGGTAATCCTACGCAGTATTTT.